This passage covers 16 T cell receptor beta chains from one sample sequenced in a study of neoadjuvant anti-PD-1 for oral cavity cancer. TCRdb keeps only in-frame clones here, not all; method: immunoSEQ multiplex PCR. The data contain approximately 13,000 clones, roughly 74% of them singletons. This sample's time point: after neoadjuvant nivolumab, at surgical resection. The sequenced sample was PBMCs, obtained after nivolumab (anti-PD-1) treatment. The origin of the receptors is a person between 35 and 79 years old with oral cavity squamous cell carcinoma.

The chain is built from TRBV15 and TRBJ2-6; the D is unclear. The CDR3 runs to 19 residues. V gave up 0 bases and J gave up 4 bases, with 19 bases separating them. Looked up from germline, CDR1 is LNHNV and CDR2 is YYDKDF (reference sequence). The CDR3: CATSRDGGAPMTGANVLTF. DNA of the CDR3: TGTGCCACCAGCAGAGATGGCGGCGCCCCCATGACGGGGGCCAACGTCCTGACTTTC. The full variable domain, in which reference TRBV15 and TRBJ2-6 provide the parts outside the CDR3, is DAMVIQNPRYQVTQFGKPVTLSCSQTLNHNVMYWYQQKSSQAPKLLFHYYDKDFNNEADTPDNFQSRRPNTSFCFLDIRSPGLGDTAMYLCATSRDGGAPMTGANVLTFGAGSRLTVL.

CDR3 in amino acids: CAISESERGDEQYF. CDR3 nucleotide sequence: TGTGCCATCAGTGAGTCGGAAAGGGGAGACGAGCAGTACTTC. The J gene is TRBJ2-7, the V gene TRBV10-3; perhaps D is TRBD1 or TRBD2 (5 bases each). The V gene's germline CDR1 is ENHRY and CDR2 SYGVKD. This CDR3 is built from 14 residues. Between the trimmed V and J ends, which lost 0 bases and 5 bases, there was a span of 11 bases.

This CDR3 is CASSLTYTGGMAEAFF. CDR3 coding DNA: TGTGCCAGCAGCTTAACATATACGGGGGGCATGGCTGAAGCTTTCTTT. The rearrangement joins TRBV7-2 to TRBJ1-1; TRBD1 might be the D (6 bases). Trimming took 2 bases from V and 6 from J, leaving 19 bases between them. The CDR3 is 16 residues long. From germline, CDR1 is SGHTA and CDR2 FQGNSA. Looking up the rest from reference TRBV7-2 and TRBJ1-1 gives the full variable domain: GAGVSQSPSNKVTEKGKDVELRCDPISGHTALYWYRQSLGQGLEFLIYFQGNSAPDKSGLPSDRFSAERTGGSVSTLTIQRTQQEDSAVYLCASSLTYTGGMAEAFFGQGTRLTVV.

The rearrangement joins TRBV7-2 to TRBJ2-1, with D possibly being TRBD1 or TRBD2 (6 bases each). Germline V gene sequence: CDR1 SGHTA, CDR2 FQGNSA. Trimming cost V 2 bases and J 5 bases, with 10 bases left between them. This CDR3 region has 14 residues. CDR3 loop: CASSLWGANNEQFF. The CDR3 DNA follows: TGTGCCAGCAGCTTATGGGGGGCCAACAATGAGCAGTTCTTC.

The V call is TRBV7-6, the J call TRBJ2-6, with unresolved D. Between the trimmed V and J ends, which lost 5 bases and 5 bases, there was a span of 19 bases. Looked up from germline, CDR1 is SGHVS and CDR2 is FNYEAQ. The CDR3 totals 17 residues. CDR3 region: CASSVGFSQSRANVLTF. The CDR3 DNA sequence: TGTGCCAGCAGCGTAGGGTTCTCACAAAGTCGGGCCAACGTCCTGACTTTC.

V usage is TRBV5-5 and J usage is TRBJ1-5; TRBD1 is a possible D gene (6 bases). CDR3 length equals 17 residues. V was trimmed by 4 bases and J by 8 bases, leaving 25 bases between them. Germline-derived CDR1 and CDR2 are SGHKS and YYEKEE (reference sequence). In DNA, the CDR3 is TGTGCCAGCAGCGCCGGGACACCTAGTCGTAAAGGTAAGCCCCAGCATTTT. This encodes CASSAGTPSRKGKPQHF.

This clone was found once. The chain carries TRBV10-3 and TRBJ2-3, with D unresolved. The CDR3 has 13 residues. CDR1 ENHRY and CDR2 SYGVKD come from the germline V gene. The V end lost 6 bases, the J end lost 0 bases, and 7 bases lay between the germline ends. The CDR3 reads CAISLESTDTQYF. In DNA, the CDR3 is TGTGCCATCAGCCTAGAAAGCACAGATACGCAGTATTTT.

This clone was seen more than once but under ten times. The chain recombines TRBV19 with TRBJ1-3; no clear D. Germline lookup yields CDR1 LNHDA and CDR2 SQIVND (reference sequence). This CDR3 has 15 amino acids. Deletions cut 7 bases from V and 0 bases from J, with 13 bases between. Written as DNA, the CDR3 is TGTGCCAGTACCTCCAGCGCTTACTCTGGAAACACCATATATTTT. Translation gives CASTSSAYSGNTIYF.

The chain employs TRBV5-1 and TRBJ2-5; tentative D call: TRBD1 (5 bases). The germline V gene has CDR1 SGHRS and CDR2 YFSETQ. CDR3 size: 13 residues. Between the trimmed V and J ends, which lost 4 bases and 5 bases, there was a span of 12 bases. The DNA of the CDR3 is TGCGCCAGCAGCCAGGGAACCCGGGAGACCCAGTACTTC. Translated, it gives CASSQGTRETQYF.

The chain employs TRBV10-1 and TRBJ2-1; TRBD2 aligns across 8 bases. The CDR3 has 14 amino acids. Germline V CDR1 and CDR2: WNHNN, SYGVQD (reference sequence). The trim removed 2 bases at V and 7 bases at J, leaving 4 bases unmatched. The DNA for the CDR3 is TGCGCCAGCAGTGAGGTGGCGGGAGGAAATGAGCAGTTCTTC. This codes for CASSEVAGGNEQFF.

The chain is built from TRBV2 and TRBJ1-4, with D possibly TRBD1 on 5 matching bases. This CDR3 is built from 14 residues. Trimming left V 4 bases short and J 6 bases short, with 12 bases between. Germline V lookup: CDR1 SNHLY, CDR2 FYNNEI. This CDR3 reads CASSVGTVDEKLFF. CDR3 sequence (DNA): TGTGCCAGCAGTGTGGGGACGGTAGATGAAAAACTGTTTTTT.

The chain couples TRBV19 to TRBJ2-3, with D possibly called TRBD1 or TRBD2 (6 bases each). Trimming removed 3 bases at V and 0 bases at J, with 16 bases between. The CDR3 extends over 17 amino acids. CDR1 and CDR2 (germline): LNHDA, SQIVND (reference sequence). CDR3 loop: CASSIRTGTASTDTQYF. In DNA form, the CDR3 reads TGTGCCAGTAGTATCCGTACAGGGACTGCTAGCACAGATACGCAGTATTTT.

The rearrangement joins TRBV4-1 to TRBJ2-1; D gene unclear. CDR1 is MGHRA, CDR2 YSYEKL, per germline. V lost 0 bases and J 0 bases, leaving 9 bases between the germline ends. The CDR3 length is 16 residues. The CDR3 loop is CASSQDSRSSYNEQFF. DNA of the CDR3: TGCGCCAGCAGCCAAGATTCGCGGAGCTCCTACAATGAGCAGTTCTTC.

The CDR3 nucleotides are TGTGCCAGCAGCCACACAGGGGGCGCAACCCCAGATACGCAGTATTTT. As protein: CASSHTGGATPDTQYF. The chain has TRBV7-9 and TRBJ2-3, with TRBD1 matching over 9 bases. V lost 5 bases, J lost 4 bases, and 10 bases stayed unmatched. CDR1 and CDR2 from the germline V gene are SEHNR and FQNEAQ (reference sequence). The CDR3 consists of 16 residues.

The DNA for the CDR3 is TGTGCCAGCAGCTCCGCTAGAAATGAGCAGTTCTTC. Residues: CASSSARNEQFF. This rearrangement joins TRBV7-9 to TRBJ2-1; D gene unclear. The CDR3 totals 12 residues. Germline CDR1 SEHNR, CDR2 FQNEAQ (reference sequence). V lost 4 bases, J lost 7 bases, and 8 bases lay in between.

Here the CDR3 reads CASSLPQGRETQYF. CDR3 sequence (DNA): TGTGCCAGCAGTCTGCCCCAGGGGCGGGAGACCCAGTACTTC. The rearrangement joins TRBV28 to TRBJ2-5; a weak D match, TRBD1 (6 bases). Germline CDR1 reads MDHEN; CDR2 reads SYDVKM. Deletions cut 5 bases from V and 5 bases from J, with 15 bases between. CDR3 length: 14 amino acids.